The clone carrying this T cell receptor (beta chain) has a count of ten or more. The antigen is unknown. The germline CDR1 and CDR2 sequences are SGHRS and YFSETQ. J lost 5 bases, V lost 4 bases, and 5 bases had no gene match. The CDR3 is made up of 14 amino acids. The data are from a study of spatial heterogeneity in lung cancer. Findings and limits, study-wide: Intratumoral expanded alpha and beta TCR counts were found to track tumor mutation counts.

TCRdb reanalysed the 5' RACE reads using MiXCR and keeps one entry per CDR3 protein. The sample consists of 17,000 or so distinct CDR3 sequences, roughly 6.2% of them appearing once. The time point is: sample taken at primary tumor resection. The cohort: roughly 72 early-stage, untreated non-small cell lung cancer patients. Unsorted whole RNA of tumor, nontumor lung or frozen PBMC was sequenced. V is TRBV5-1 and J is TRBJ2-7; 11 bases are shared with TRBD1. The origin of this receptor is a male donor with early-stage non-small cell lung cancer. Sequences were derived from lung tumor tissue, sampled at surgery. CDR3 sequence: CASSVRDRGDEQYF. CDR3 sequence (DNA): TGCGCCAGCAGCGTACGGGACAGGGGGGACGAGCAGTACTTC.